These T cell receptor beta chains were read from a single sample in a study of blood T cells in healthy people across ages. TCRdb redid the calling of the 5' RACE reads with MiXCR, one entry per CDR3 protein. Of some 750,000 distinct CDR3 sequences listed, 22% were seen once; the top ten hold 22%. The material sequenced was blood. Receptors originate from a man in his sixties or seventies in good health. The CDR3 runs from the conserved cysteine through the conserved F or W. The order of the fields is V gene, J gene, D gene, clone size, CDR3 DNA, CDR3 protein. A D gene is named only where the DNA matches it firmly. Expanded clones are given a class, and other clones once, few, many or no size at all.

TRBV27,TRBJ1-4,-,-,TGTGCCAGCGGGGAAGTTGGTAAGGGTGAAAAACTGTTTTTT,CASGEVGKGEKLFF
TRBV12-3/TRBV12-4,TRBJ2-1,-,-,TGTGCCAGCAGTTTAGTGGTTAGCGGCAATGAGCAGTTCTTC,CASSLVVSGNEQFF
TRBV10-3,TRBJ2-3,-,-,TGTGCCATAAGCGAGGCCCCAGCAGATACGCAGTATTTT,CAISEAPADTQYF
TRBV7-2,TRBJ2-3,TRBD1,-,TGTGCCAGCAGCGACAGGGGGCTGAGGACAGATACGCAGTATTTT,CASSDRGLRTDTQYF
TRBV9,TRBJ2-2,TRBD1,few,TGTGCCAGCAGCGTAGTCCCCGACAGGGGCCCCGGGGAGCTGTTTTTT,CASSVVPDRGPGELFF
TRBV20-1,TRBJ2-5,TRBD2,many,TGCAGTGCAACTCTAGCGGGAGGGCCAAAGACCCAGTACTTC,CSATLAGGPKTQYF
TRBV28,TRBJ2-3,-,few,TGTGCCACCCGACTGGGGGGTCCCGATACGCAGTATTTT,CATRLGGPDTQYF
TRBV5-6,TRBJ2-5,TRBD1,few,TGTGCCAGCAGCTTATCCACGACAGGGGGCGAAGAGACCCAGTACTTC,CASSLSTTGGEETQYF
TRBV6-2/TRBV6-3,TRBJ2-7,-,few,TGTGCCAGCAGTCCCGGGCGGCGGCAGTACTTC,CASSPGRRQYF
TRBV12-3/TRBV12-4,TRBJ2-3,TRBD2,-,TGTGCCAGCAGTAATGGGAGGGGTGATACGCAGTATTTT,CASSNGRGDTQYF
TRBV20-1,TRBJ1-6,-,-,TGCAGTGCTAGGGAGGGGGGGCGTATCGATTCACCCCTCCACTTT,CSAREGGRIDSPLHF
TRBV6-6,TRBJ2-4,TRBD1,few,TGTGCCAGCGGTACCTCCCCGGGACAGGGATCTGGCATTCAGTACTTC,CASGTSPGQGSGIQYF
TRBV19,TRBJ1-2,-,-,TGTGCCAGTAGTGTTCAGGGCCTAGCTAACTATGGCTACACCTTC,CASSVQGLANYGYTF
TRBV5-5,TRBJ2-5,-,many,TGTGCCAGCAGCTTGACGGTTCAAGGGACCCAGTACTTC,CASSLTVQGTQYF
TRBV11-3,TRBJ2-1,-,few,TGTGCCAGCAGCGTAGTGTCGTCGGGTGAGCAGTTCTTC,CASSVVSSGEQFF
TRBV7-8,TRBJ2-5,-,few,TGTGCCAGCACTTACAGACGGGGGCCGGCAGAGACCCAGTACTTC,CASTYRRGPAETQYF
TRBV24-1,TRBJ2-1,-,few,TGTGCCACCAGTGATCGAGGTCCTCGCGCGATTTCCTACAATGAGCAGTTCTTC,CATSDRGPRAISYNEQFF
TRBV7-8,TRBJ2-1,TRBD1,-,TGTGCCAGCAGACCCCGACAGGGCCTTTTGGATGAGCAGTTCTTC,CASRPRQGLLDEQFF
TRBV12-3/TRBV12-4,TRBJ2-1,-,many,TGTGCCAGCACAGGAAATGAGCAGTTCTTC,CASTGNEQFF
TRBV2,TRBJ2-5,-,-,TGTGCCAGCAGCACAGGGTTAAGGGAGACCCAGTACTTC,CASSTGLRETQYF
TRBV5-6,TRBJ1-1,-,-,TGTGCCAGCAGCCTGGCGGTAGGGATGGCTTTCTTT,CASSLAVGMAFF
TRBV12-3/TRBV12-4,TRBJ2-1,-,-,TGTGCCAGCAGCCCGCGTTGGGAGCAGTTCTTC,CASSPRWEQFF
TRBV5-1,TRBJ2-1,-,-,TGCGCCACCCAGATTGGCAATGAGCAGTTCTTC,CATQIGNEQFF
TRBV2,TRBJ2-3,-,-,TGTGCCAGCAGTGGGACACCTAGCACAGATACGCAGTATTTT,CASSGTPSTDTQYF
TRBV12-3/TRBV12-4,TRBJ2-3,-,many,TGTGCCAGCAGCTTAGCAGATACGCAGTATTTT,CASSLADTQYF
TRBV5-5,TRBJ2-4,-,-,TGTGCCAGCAGCCTCCGGACCCTCCCAGACATTCAGTACTTC,CASSLRTLPDIQYF
TRBV12-3/TRBV12-4,TRBJ1-2,-,few,TGTGCCAGCAGTTTAGTGGGGGTGTTATATGGCTACACCTTC,CASSLVGVLYGYTF
TRBV6-1,TRBJ2-3,TRBD1,few,TGTGCCAGCAGCGACAGGGGGCAAGACACAGATACGCAGTATTTT,CASSDRGQDTDTQYF
TRBV29-1,TRBJ1-1,-,-,TGCAGCGTTGTGCGGCAGACGAACACTGAAGCTTTCTTT,CSVVRQTNTEAFF
TRBV29-1,TRBJ2-3,TRBD1,-,TGCAGCGTCTTAGGGGGCCCCGGCACGGATGCGCAGTATTTT,CSVLGGPGTDAQYF
TRBV5-1,TRBJ2-2,-,-,TGCGCCAGCCTCCCAGGGGCCCTGGGCACCGGGGAGCTGTTTTTT,CASLPGALGTGELFF
TRBV6-5,TRBJ1-4,-,few,TGTGCCAGCAGTTACCGTTTTTCGCAGGCAACTAATGAAAAACTGTTTTTT,CASSYRFSQATNEKLFF
TRBV4-1,TRBJ2-4,-,-,TGCGCCAGCAGCCTATCCGGGGACATTTACTCCCAACGTGCCAAAAACATTCAGTACTTC,CASSLSGDIYSQRAKNIQYF
TRBV5-5,TRBJ2-1,TRBD2,-,TGTGCCAGCAGCTTGGCCGACAGCGGGGGCGGAAATGAGCAGTTCTTC,CASSLADSGGGNEQFF
TRBV20-1,TRBJ1-1,-,few,TGCAGTGCCCTCGGGGAGGGACGGACTGAAGCTTTCTTT,CSALGEGRTEAFF
TRBV7-3,TRBJ2-1,TRBD2,few,TGTGCCAGCAGCATACGGACTAGCGGGAGCTCCTACAATGAGCAGTTCTTC,CASSIRTSGSSYNEQFF
TRBV15,TRBJ2-2,-,-,TGTGCCACCAGCAGTTTCGGGGAGCTGTTTTTT,CATSSFGELFF